This T cell receptor beta chain was sequenced for a study of T cell responses to AZD1222 COVID-19 vaccine. Germline V CDR1 and CDR2: SNHLY, FYNNEI. V was pared by 10 bases and J by 7 bases, with 11 bases of the junction left unmatched. The CDR3 has 14 amino acids. For this clone: Its target is not known.

Some clones are missing from TCRdb's copy, which holds only in-frame ones; the method was immunoSEQ multiplex PCR. Among 80,000 to 100,000 clones listed, roughly 90% were seen once. Study-level findings and limits: Clonal diversity was possibly underestimated, and the donors were mostly white British, with more females.

The sequenced sample was peripheral blood, obtained on day 0 of AZD1222 vaccination. The chain links TRBV2 to TRBJ1-5, with 9 bases that match TRBD1. The clonotype comes from an adult in good health. The CDR3 protein is CATATGGLGQPQHF. The CDR3 DNA reads TGTGCCACCGCTACAGGGGGCTTGGGACAGCCCCAGCATTTT.